Following are 9 T cell receptor beta chains from one sample sequenced in a study of a mutant IDH1 vaccine in newly diagnosed glioma. Specified time point: week 11, during vaccination. One vaccine dose held 300 ug of mutant IDH1 20-mer peptide and came with topical imiquimod. Profiling relied on immunoSEQ multiplex PCR, and the TCRdb table lists in-frame clones only, not all of them. The sample shows some 25,000 clones, around 77% of them seen only once. No antigen has been identified for these receptors. The sequencing here drew on PBMCs, taken from a glioma patient whose treatment included an IDH1 peptide vaccine. The source of these receptors is a woman aged 18-35 years with glioma.

The chain has TRBV18 and TRBJ1-5; D is perhaps TRBD1 (6 bases). The CDR3 is 16 residues long. Per germline, CDR1 KGHSH and CDR2 LQKENI. V was clipped by 0 bases and J by 5 bases, with 14 bases between them. The CDR3 sequence is CASSPPGGAADQPQHF. In DNA, the CDR3 is TGTGCCAGCTCACCACCTGGGGGGGCTGCGGATCAGCCCCAGCATTTT.

The V call is TRBV19, the J call TRBJ1-4; tentative D call: TRBD1 (5 bases). The CDR3 runs 16 residues. Trimming shortened V by 4 bases and J by 6 bases, and 18 bases separated the two germline ends. Germline-derived CDR1 and CDR2 are LNHDA and SQIVND (reference sequence). The CDR3 is CASSTPTGEDYEKLFF. The CDR3 DNA sequence: TGTGCCAGTAGTACCCCAACGGGGGAAGATTATGAAAAACTGTTTTTT.

CDR3 residues: CASSDPTTGTINEKLFF. The CDR3 DNA follows: TGCGCCAGCAGTGATCCAACGACAGGGACCATTAATGAAAAACTGTTTTTT. The chain employs TRBV10-2 and TRBJ1-4, with 7 bases fitting TRBD1. The CDR3 consists of 17 residues. The germline CDR1 and CDR2 sequences are WSHSY and SAAADI. J gave up 4 bases and V 3 bases, and 11 bases lay outside the gene matches.

Only one count was recorded for this clone. The gene calls are TRBV6-5 and TRBJ1-2; D remains unclear. The CDR3 extends over 11 amino acids. Germline V CDR1 and CDR2: MNHEY, SVGAGI. V shed 6 bases and J shed 3 bases, with 5 bases lying between them. The CDR3 DNA is TGTGCCAGCAGGGACTACTATGGCTACACCTTC. Translated, it gives CASRDYYGYTF.

This chain links TRBV4-2 with TRBJ2-3; either TRBD1 or TRBD2 may fit D (6 bases each). V gave up 2 bases and J gave up 0 bases, with 12 bases separating them. From germline, CDR1 is LGHNA and CDR2 YNFKEQ. This CDR3 is built from 16 residues. The CDR3 loop reads CASSQTGASSTDTQYF. The CDR3 DNA reads as TGTGCCAGCAGCCAAACGGGGGCCTCAAGCACAGATACGCAGTATTTT.

The rearrangement links TRBV5-1 to TRBJ2-1, with a tentative D call TRBD2 (6 bases). CDR1 is SGHRS and CDR2 is YFSETQ in the germline V gene. V gave up 5 bases and J gave up 0 bases, with 18 bases separating them. The CDR3 has 17 amino acids. CDR3 nucleotide sequence: TGCGCCAGCAGTCCGATTTCGATGACTAGCTCCTACAATGAGCAGTTCTTC. Residues: CASSPISMTSSYNEQFF.

This CDR3 is CASSESTGLSYEQYF. In DNA form, the CDR3 reads TGTGCCAGCAGTGAGTCGACGGGACTCTCCTACGAGCAGTACTTC. The chain links TRBV2 to TRBJ2-7, with D perhaps matching TRBD2 (6 bases). Per the germline V gene, CDR1 is SNHLY and CDR2 is FYNNEI. The V and J ends lost 3 bases and 0 bases respectively, with 12 bases between them. CDR3 length: 15 residues. Filled out from reference TRBV2 and TRBJ2-7, the complete variable domain reads EPEVTQTPSHQVTQMGQEVILRCVPISNHLYFYWYRQILGQKVEFLVSFYNNEISEKSEIFDDQFSVERPDGSNFTLKIRSTKLEDSAMYFCASSESTGLSYEQYFGPGTRLTVT.

The chain couples TRBV6-6 to TRBJ1-2; D is unresolved. Trimming removed 2 bases at V and 8 bases at J, with 18 bases between. Germline loops: CDR1 MNHNY, CDR2 SVGAGI (reference sequence). The CDR3 spans 15 residues. The CDR3 DNA follows: TGTGCCAGCAGTTACGGGCACGGCGGACCGTTGGGCTACACCTTC. Its translation: CASSYGHGGPLGYTF.

The genes are TRBV6-1 and TRBJ2-5; a weak D match, TRBD1 (6 bases). Between the trimmed V and J ends, which lost 5 bases and 4 bases, there was a span of 14 bases. The germline V gene encodes CDR1 MNHNS and CDR2 SASEGT. The CDR3 spans 14 residues. CDR3 in amino acids: CASSLNRVPETQYF. In nucleotides, the CDR3 is TGTGCCAGCAGTTTAAACAGGGTTCCAGAGACCCAGTACTTC.